This T cell receptor beta chain was recovered during a study of T-cell reconstitution after alpha-beta-depleted transplantation in children. General study points: From newly produced T cells came most of the T-cell counts and diversity one year after transplant. By about two months after transplant, alpha-beta T cells reportedly arose from several hundred graft clones that had expanded. Elevated TCRbeta diversity at day 60 was traced, in some patients, to surviving recipient T cells and thymic progenitors.

The TCRbeta library was prepared with unique molecular identifiers. Using its own MiXCR run on the PCR reads, TCRdb lists one record per CDR3 protein. The sample includes about 440,000 distinct CDR3 sequences, around 46% of them seen just once. The V and J ends lost 3 bases and 8 bases, in that order; junction bases with no gene match: 10. CDR3 length: 15 residues. CDR1 SGHRS and CDR2 YFSETQ come from the germline V gene. Regarding this clonotype: Its target is unknown.

The rearrangement uses TRBV5-1 and TRBJ2-1; 8 bases match TRBD1. The material sequenced was PBMCs, taken before TCRalphabeta/CD19-depleted stem cell transplant. This receptor was identified in a girl between 2 and 10 years old with aplastic anemia, due to receive a stem cell transplant. The DNA for the CDR3 is TGCGCCAGCAGCTGGGACAGGAACTTACAAGATGAGCAGTTCTTC. Amino acid sequence: CASSWDRNLQDEQFF.